Presented here are 20 T cell receptor beta chains from one specimen sequenced in a study of metastatic and nonmetastatic thyroid tumors. TCRdb called clones again from the PCR reads with MiXCR. The table shows about 15,000 clones, with approximately 23% occurring only once. Thyroid surgery was preceded by no treatment in any patient. The specimen sequenced was tumor tissue. The receptors here all came from a female donor with papillary thyroid cancer or a benign thyroid nodule (not recorded which). Some clones in this sample may be carry-over from other donors' samples.

This clone turned up a few times. CDR3 loop: CASSYSVITGELFF. The CDR3 bases are TGTGCCAGCAGTTACTCGGTTATTACCGGGGAGCTGTTTTTT. The J gene is TRBJ2-2, the V gene TRBV6-5; D is undetermined. This CDR3 spans 14 amino acids. Germline values: CDR1 MNHEY, CDR2 SVGAGI. The V gene lost 0 bases and the J gene lost 5 bases, with 7 bases spanning the gap.

In its sample, this clone was seen many times. The chain employs TRBV18 and TRBJ2-2, with 7 bases aligning to TRBD2. The CDR3 length is 15 residues. V trimming: 3 bases; J trimming: 4 bases; junction bases outside the gene matches: 5. Germline values: CDR1 KGHSH, CDR2 LQKENI. The CDR3, as DNA: TGTGCCAGCTCACCTGGAAGGGAGGGCACCGGGGAGCTGTTTTTT. Its translation is CASSPGREGTGELFF.

In this sample, this clone turned up a few times. The gene calls are TRBV2 and TRBJ2-7; no clear D. V was pared by 10 bases and J by 1 base, with 14 bases between. This CDR3 spans 13 amino acids. Per the germline V gene, CDR1 is SNHLY and CDR2 is FYNNEI. CDR3 DNA: TGTGCCAACAACCCCGCGAGATCCTACGAGCAGTACTTC. Its translation is CANNPARSYEQYF.

This clone appeared many times. V usage is TRBV7-9 and J usage is TRBJ1-6; TRBD1 aligns across 8 bases. The CDR3 loop spans 16 amino acids. V gave up 4 bases and J gave up 4 bases; unmatched junction bases: 6. Germline CDR1 reads SEHNR; CDR2 reads FQNEAQ (reference sequence). The CDR3: CASSSGTGFYNSPLHF. The CDR3 DNA is TGTGCCAGCAGCTCCGGGACAGGATTTTATAATTCACCCCTCCACTTT.

In this sample, this clone turned up a few times. The chain combines TRBV2 with TRBJ1-2, with a possible D match to TRBD1 (6 bases). Germline V gene sequence: CDR1 SNHLY, CDR2 FYNNEI. The CDR3 covers 13 residues. Trimming removed 4 bases at V and 6 bases at J, with 12 bases between. The CDR3 is CASSVLTGNGYTF. DNA for the CDR3: TGTGCCAGCAGTGTATTAACAGGGAATGGCTACACCTTC.

The chain couples TRBV27 to TRBJ2-7; 8 bases agree with TRBD1. The CDR3 length is 15 residues. Germline V gives CDR1 MNHEY, CDR2 SMNVEV (reference sequence). V shed 5 bases and J 2 bases; nucleotides not matched to a gene: 8. CDR3 sequence reads: CASSPLRGRAYEQYF. The CDR3 DNA reads as TGTGCCAGCAGTCCCCTCAGGGGGCGGGCCTACGAGCAGTACTTC.

This chain connects TRBV6-2 or TRBV6-3 to TRBJ1-3; no definite D call. The V end was cut by 6 bases, the J end by 8 bases, with 8 bases between. The CDR3 extends over 11 amino acids. CDR1 and CDR2 from the germline V gene are MNHEY and SVGEGT. The chain's CDR3 is CASRTTDTIYF. Here the CDR3 DNA reads TGTGCCAGCAGGACTACGGACACCATATATTTT.

This clone came up many times. V is TRBV18 and J is TRBJ2-3, with 9 nucleotides matching TRBD2. The germline CDR1 and CDR2 sequences are KGHSH and LQKENI. With V trimmed by 4 bases and J by 1 base, 9 bases remained unmatched. CDR3 length: 17 amino acids. CDR3: CASSLNLIAGGTDTQYF. For the CDR3, the DNA is TGTGCCAGCTCACTTAACCTCATAGCGGGAGGCACAGATACGCAGTATTTT.

This clone has at least ten counts. The chain is built from TRBV29-1 and TRBJ1-1; D is unresolved. The V and J ends lost 7 bases and 1 base respectively, with 7 bases between them. Germline V CDR1 and CDR2: SQVTM, ANQGSEA. The CDR3 is 11 amino acids. CDR3 amino acids: CSGVGNTEAFF. CDR3 nucleotide sequence: TGCAGCGGTGTGGGGAACACTGAAGCTTTCTTT.

This clone has ten or more counts. DNA for the CDR3: TGCAGTGCTAGGGAGGCCGGGACAGGACCCTACGAGCAGTACTTC. This translates into CSAREAGTGPYEQYF. This chain uses TRBV20-1 with TRBJ2-7; 8 nucleotides match TRBD1. Germline trimming cut 3 bases from V and 2 bases from J; bases unmatched to any gene: 9. This CDR3 is 15 amino acids long. CDR1 and CDR2 (germline): DFQATT, SNEGSKA (reference sequence).

This clone was seen only once. The junction shows a germline mismatch at one end, possibly a read error. V gene TRBV5-4 combines with J gene TRBJ2-1; the D is unclear. The CDR3 contains 16 residues. Per germline, CDR1 SGHNT and CDR2 YYREEE (reference sequence). DNA of the CDR3: TGTGCCAGCAGCGTGGGTCTCGCCCCGCGGTACAATGATCAGTTCTTC. Protein sequence: CASSVGLAPRYNDQFF.

This chain connects TRBV18 to TRBJ2-5; D remains unclear. This CDR3 has 12 amino acids. Deletions cut 2 bases from V and 4 bases from J, with 5 bases between. Germline V gene sequence: CDR1 KGHSH, CDR2 LQKENI. This CDR3 reads CASSPGRETQYF. The CDR3 bases are TGTGCCAGCTCACCAGGTCGAGAGACCCAGTACTTC.

This clone appeared a few times. At one boundary the junction diverges from the germline segment, which might be a read error. The V gene is TRBV15, the J gene TRBJ1-5, with D perhaps TRBD1 (6 bases). This CDR3 spans 15 amino acids. Germline V lookup: CDR1 LNHNV, CDR2 YYDKDF (reference sequence). The CDR3 is CDTRQDRLLNQPQHF. CDR3 DNA: TGTGACACCAGACAGGACAGACTGTTAAATCAGCCCCAGCATTTT.

The sample holds many counts of this clone. The chain is built from TRBV18 and TRBJ1-5, with 7 bases fitting TRBD1. CDR1 is KGHSH and CDR2 is LQKENI in the germline V gene. Trimming at V came to 3 bases and at J to 2 bases, leaving 4 bases not matched to a gene. The CDR3 covers 15 residues. CDR3 nucleotide sequence: TGTGCCAGCTCACCGAACAGGGGAGGCAATCAGCCCCAGCATTTT. It yields the protein CASSPNRGGNQPQHF. The full variable domain, in which reference TRBV18 and TRBJ1-5 provide the parts outside the CDR3, is NAGVMQNPRHLVRRRGQEARLRCSPMKGHSHVYWYRQLPEEGLKFMVYLQKENIIDESGMPKERFSAEFPKEGPSILRIQQVVRGDSAAYFCASSPNRGGNQPQHFGDGTRLSIL.

This clone is termed medium-sized. The genes are TRBV28 and TRBJ1-2, with D maybe TRBD1 (5 bases). Germline V lookup: CDR1 MDHEN, CDR2 SYDVKM. V lost 7 bases, J lost 5 bases, and 14 bases lay in between. The CDR3 totals 13 residues. The CDR3 DNA reads as TGTGCCAGCACCCTTCAGGGAAGGTATGGCTACACCTTC. Its translation is CASTLQGRYGYTF.

V gene TRBV20-1 combines with J gene TRBJ2-2, with 7 bases aligning to TRBD2. The CDR3 runs 15 residues. The germline gives CDR1 DFQATT, CDR2 SNEGSKA (reference sequence). V was clipped by 2 bases and J by 5 bases; unmatched bases: 8. CDR3 region: CSARTAVGGTGELFF. CDR3 sequence (DNA): TGCAGTGCTAGAACAGCGGTGGGGGGGACCGGGGAGCTGTTTTTT.

Ten or more counts support this clone. The V gene is TRBV7-9, the J gene TRBJ2-7; TRBD1 or TRBD2 may be the D gene (6 bases each). CDR3 size: 14 residues. The germline V gene encodes CDR1 SEHNR and CDR2 FQNEAQ (reference sequence). Trimming removed 3 bases from V and 3 bases from J, with 12 bases in between. This chain's CDR3 is CASSFSGAHYEQYF. DNA for the CDR3: TGTGCCAGCAGCTTCTCGGGGGCCCACTACGAGCAGTACTTC.

By share, this clone counts as medium-sized. At one end, the junction sequence differs from germline, possibly due to a read error. V usage is TRBV3-1 and J usage is TRBJ2-2, with D possibly TRBD2 on 5 matching bases. CDR1 is LGHDT and CDR2 is YNNKEL in the germline V gene (reference sequence). The CDR3 loop spans 14 amino acids. The CDR3, as DNA: TGTGCCAGCAGTCAAGGACTTTTCACCGGGGAGCTGTTTTTT. Its translation: CASSQGLFTGELFF.

This sequence joins TRBV9 and TRBJ1-1; D gene uncertain. The CDR3 consists of 15 residues. Germline lookup yields CDR1 SGDLS and CDR2 YYNGEE. Between the trimmed V and J ends, which lost 0 bases and 4 bases, there was a span of 13 bases. The CDR3 nucleotides read TGTGCCAGCAGCGTAGCCGGGGTTCTTGTCACTGAAGCTTTCTTT. It specifies CASSVAGVLVTEAFF. The entire variable domain, with the rest obtained from reference TRBV9 and TRBJ1-1, is as follows: DSGVTQTPKHLITATGQRVTLRCSPRSGDLSVYWYQQSLDQGLQFLIQYYNGEERAKGNILERFSAQQFPDLHSELNLSSLELGDSALYFCASSVAGVLVTEAFFGQGTRLTVV.

The chain uses TRBV7-2 and TRBJ1-3; no definite D call. The length of the CDR3 is 15 residues. V shed 0 bases and J shed 4 bases, with 10 bases lying between them. Germline V CDR1 and CDR2: SGHTA, FQGNSA. The CDR3 region is CASSLAARAGNTIYF. The CDR3 DNA sequence: TGTGCCAGCAGCTTAGCAGCTCGAGCCGGAAACACCATATATTTT.